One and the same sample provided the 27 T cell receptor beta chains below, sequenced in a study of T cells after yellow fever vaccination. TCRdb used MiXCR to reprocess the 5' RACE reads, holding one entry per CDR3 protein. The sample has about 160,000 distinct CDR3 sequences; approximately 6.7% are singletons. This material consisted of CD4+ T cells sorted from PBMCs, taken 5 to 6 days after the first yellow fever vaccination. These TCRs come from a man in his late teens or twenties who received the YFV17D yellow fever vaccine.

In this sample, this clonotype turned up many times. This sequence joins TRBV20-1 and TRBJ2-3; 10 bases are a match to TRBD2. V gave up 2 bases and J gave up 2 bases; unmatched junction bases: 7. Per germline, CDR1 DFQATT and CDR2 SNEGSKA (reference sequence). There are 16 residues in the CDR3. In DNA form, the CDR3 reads TGCAGTGCTAGAAGGCTAGCGGGAGACCCCACAGATACGCAGTATTTT. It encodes CSARRLAGDPTDTQYF.

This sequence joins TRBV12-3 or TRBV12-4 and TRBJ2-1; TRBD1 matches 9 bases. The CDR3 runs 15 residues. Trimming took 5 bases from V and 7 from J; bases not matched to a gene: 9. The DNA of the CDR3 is TGTGCCAGCAGTCAACAAGTGACAGGGGGGAATGAGCAGTTCTTC. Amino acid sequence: CASSQQVTGGNEQFF.

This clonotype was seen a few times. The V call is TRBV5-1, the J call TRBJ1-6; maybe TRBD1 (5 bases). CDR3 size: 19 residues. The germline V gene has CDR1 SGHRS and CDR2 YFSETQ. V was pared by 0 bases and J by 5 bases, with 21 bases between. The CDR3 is CASSLAAGLSRRNNSPLHF. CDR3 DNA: TGCGCCAGCAGCTTGGCCGCAGGGTTAAGTAGGAGGAATAATTCACCCCTCCACTTT.

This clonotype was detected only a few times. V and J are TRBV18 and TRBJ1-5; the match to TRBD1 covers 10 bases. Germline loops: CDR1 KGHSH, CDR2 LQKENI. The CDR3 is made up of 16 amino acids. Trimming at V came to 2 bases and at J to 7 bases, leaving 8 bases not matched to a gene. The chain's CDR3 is CASSPRDRGFDQPQHF. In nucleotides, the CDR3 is TGTGCCAGCTCACCAAGGGACAGGGGATTTGACCAGCCCCAGCATTTT.

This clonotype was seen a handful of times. The CDR3 loop is CASSPRWGIQETQYF. In nucleotides, the CDR3 is TGTGCCAGCTCACCACGGTGGGGGATCCAAGAGACCCAGTACTTC. The chain couples TRBV18 to TRBJ2-5, with D possibly being TRBD1 or TRBD2 (5 bases each). Trimming removed 1 base at V and 1 base at J, with 10 bases between. Germline CDR1 reads KGHSH; CDR2 reads LQKENI. The CDR3 spans 15 residues.

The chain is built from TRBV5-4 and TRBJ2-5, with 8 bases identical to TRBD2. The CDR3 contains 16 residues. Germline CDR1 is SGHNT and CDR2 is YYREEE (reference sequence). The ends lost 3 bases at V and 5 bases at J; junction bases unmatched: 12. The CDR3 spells CASSWWGAGGQETQYF. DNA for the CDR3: TGTGCCAGCAGCTGGTGGGGGGCGGGGGGCCAGGAGACCCAGTACTTC.

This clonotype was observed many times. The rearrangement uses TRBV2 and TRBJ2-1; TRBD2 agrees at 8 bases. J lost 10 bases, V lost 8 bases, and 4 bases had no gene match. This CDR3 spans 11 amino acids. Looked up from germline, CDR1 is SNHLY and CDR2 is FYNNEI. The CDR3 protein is CASGSSGEQFF. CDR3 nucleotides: TGTGCCAGCGGTTCTAGCGGGGAGCAGTTCTTC.

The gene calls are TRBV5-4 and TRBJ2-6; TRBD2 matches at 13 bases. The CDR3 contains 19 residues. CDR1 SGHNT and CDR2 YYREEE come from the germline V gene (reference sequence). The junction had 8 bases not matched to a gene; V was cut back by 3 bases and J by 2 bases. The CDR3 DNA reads TGTGCCAGCAGCTACCTAGGGACTAGCGGGATACCTGGGGCCAACGTCCTGACTTTC. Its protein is CASSYLGTSGIPGANVLTF.

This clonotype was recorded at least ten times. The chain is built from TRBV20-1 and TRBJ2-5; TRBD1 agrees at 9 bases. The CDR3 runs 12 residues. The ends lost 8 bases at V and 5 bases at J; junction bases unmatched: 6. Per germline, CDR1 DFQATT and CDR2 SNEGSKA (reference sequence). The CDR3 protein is CSSTGGLETQYF. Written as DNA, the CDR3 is TGCAGTTCCACAGGGGGCCTTGAGACCCAGTACTTC.

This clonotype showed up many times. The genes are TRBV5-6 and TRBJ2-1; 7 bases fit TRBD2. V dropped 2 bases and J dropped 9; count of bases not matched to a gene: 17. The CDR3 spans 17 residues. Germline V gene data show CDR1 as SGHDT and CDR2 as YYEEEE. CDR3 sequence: CASSFGTGLPLWVEQFF. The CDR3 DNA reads TGTGCCAGCAGCTTTGGAACGGGACTACCGCTCTGGGTTGAGCAGTTCTTC.

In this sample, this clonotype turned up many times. The chain's CDR3 is CASSFHPSGGAYNEQFF. The CDR3 DNA reads as TGTGCCAGCAGCTTCCATCCCAGCGGGGGGGCCTACAATGAGCAGTTCTTC. The chain couples TRBV11-3 to TRBJ2-1; 10 nucleotides align to TRBD2. Germline assignment: CDR1 SGHNT and CDR2 YENEEA. Unmatched junction bases numbered 7, after V lost 3 bases and J lost 2 bases. There are 17 residues in the CDR3.

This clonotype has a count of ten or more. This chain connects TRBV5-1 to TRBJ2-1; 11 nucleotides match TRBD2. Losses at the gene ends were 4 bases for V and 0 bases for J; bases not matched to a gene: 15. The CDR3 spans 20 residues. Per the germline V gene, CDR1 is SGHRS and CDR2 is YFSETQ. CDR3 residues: CASSPNVPGLAASSYNEQFF. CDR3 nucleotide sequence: TGCGCCAGCAGCCCGAACGTCCCGGGACTAGCGGCGAGCTCCTACAATGAGCAGTTCTTC.

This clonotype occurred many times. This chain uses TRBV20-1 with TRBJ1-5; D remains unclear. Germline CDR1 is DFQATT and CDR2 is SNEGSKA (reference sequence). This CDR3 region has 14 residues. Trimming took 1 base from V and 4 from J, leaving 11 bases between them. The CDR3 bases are TGCAGTGCTAGAGGGGGAGGCCTAAATCAGCCCCAGCATTTT. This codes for CSARGGGLNQPQHF.

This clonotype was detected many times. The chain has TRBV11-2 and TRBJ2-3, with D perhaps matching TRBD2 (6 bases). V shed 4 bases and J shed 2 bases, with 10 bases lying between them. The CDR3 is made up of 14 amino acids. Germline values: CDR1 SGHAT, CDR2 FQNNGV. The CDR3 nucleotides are TGTGCCAGCAGCTCCCTAGCGTCCACAGATACGCAGTATTTT. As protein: CASSSLASTDTQYF.

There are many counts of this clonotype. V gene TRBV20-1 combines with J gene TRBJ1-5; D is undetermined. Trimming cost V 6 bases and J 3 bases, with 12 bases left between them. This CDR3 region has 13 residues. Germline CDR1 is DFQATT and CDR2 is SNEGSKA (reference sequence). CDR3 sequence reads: CSALRAVNQPQHF. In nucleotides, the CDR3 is TGCAGTGCCCTTCGGGCCGTCAATCAGCCCCAGCATTTT.

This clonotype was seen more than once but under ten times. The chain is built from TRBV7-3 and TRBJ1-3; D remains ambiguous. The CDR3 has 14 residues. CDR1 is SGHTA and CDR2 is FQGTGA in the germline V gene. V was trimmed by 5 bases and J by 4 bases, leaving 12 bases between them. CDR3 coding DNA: TGTGCCAGCAGCGGCCGGGTAGGAGGAAACACCATATATTTT. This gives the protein CASSGRVGGNTIYF.

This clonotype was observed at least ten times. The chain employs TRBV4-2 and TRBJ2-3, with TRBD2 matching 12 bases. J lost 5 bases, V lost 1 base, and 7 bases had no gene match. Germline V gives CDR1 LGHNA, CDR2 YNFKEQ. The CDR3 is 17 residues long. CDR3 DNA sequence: TGTGCCAGCAGCCAAGGTGGTACTAGCGGGGGGCAAGATACGCAGTATTTT. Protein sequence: CASSQGGTSGGQDTQYF.

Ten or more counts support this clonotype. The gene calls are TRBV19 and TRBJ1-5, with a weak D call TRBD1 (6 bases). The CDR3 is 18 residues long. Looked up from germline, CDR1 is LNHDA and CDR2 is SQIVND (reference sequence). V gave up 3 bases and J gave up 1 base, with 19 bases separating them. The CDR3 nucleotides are TGTGCCAGTAGTATTCGGGTTGCACAGGGTCGCAGCAATCAGCCCCAGCATTTT. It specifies CASSIRVAQGRSNQPQHF.

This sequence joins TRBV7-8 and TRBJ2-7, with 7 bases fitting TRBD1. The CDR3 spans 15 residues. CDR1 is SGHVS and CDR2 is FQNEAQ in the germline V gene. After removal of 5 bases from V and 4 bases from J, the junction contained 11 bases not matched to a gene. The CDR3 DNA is TGTGCCAGCAGCAGAACTCGACAGGGTCGTTACGAGCAGTACTTC. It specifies CASSRTRQGRYEQYF. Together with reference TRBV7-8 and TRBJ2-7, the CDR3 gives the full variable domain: GAGVSQSPRYKVAKRGQDVALRCDPISGHVSLFWYQQALGQGPEFLTYFQNEAQLDKSGLPSDRFFAERPEGSVSTLKIQRTQQEDSAVYLCASSRTRQGRYEQYFGPGTRLTVT.

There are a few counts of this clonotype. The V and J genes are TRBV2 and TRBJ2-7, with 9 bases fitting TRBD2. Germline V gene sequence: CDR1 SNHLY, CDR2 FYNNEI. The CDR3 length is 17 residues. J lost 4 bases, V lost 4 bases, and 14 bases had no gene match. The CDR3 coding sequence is TGTGCCAGCAGTGCAACGAGTAGGGCTAGCGGGGTGTACGAGCAGTACGTC. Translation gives CASSATSRASGVYEQYV.

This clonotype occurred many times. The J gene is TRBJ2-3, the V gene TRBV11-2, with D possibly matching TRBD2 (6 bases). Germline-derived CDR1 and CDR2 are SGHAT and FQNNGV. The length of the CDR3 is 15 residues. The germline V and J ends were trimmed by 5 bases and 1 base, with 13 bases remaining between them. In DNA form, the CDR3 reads TGTGCCAGCAGCCAGGACTATCGGGGCACAGATACGCAGTATTTT. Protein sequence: CASSQDYRGTDTQYF.

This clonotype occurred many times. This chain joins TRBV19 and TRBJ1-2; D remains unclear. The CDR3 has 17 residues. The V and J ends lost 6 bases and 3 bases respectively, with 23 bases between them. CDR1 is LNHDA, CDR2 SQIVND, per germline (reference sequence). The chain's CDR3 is CASSSPGSADWDYGYTF. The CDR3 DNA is TGTGCCAGTAGCTCTCCGGGAAGCGCCGACTGGGACTATGGCTACACCTTC.

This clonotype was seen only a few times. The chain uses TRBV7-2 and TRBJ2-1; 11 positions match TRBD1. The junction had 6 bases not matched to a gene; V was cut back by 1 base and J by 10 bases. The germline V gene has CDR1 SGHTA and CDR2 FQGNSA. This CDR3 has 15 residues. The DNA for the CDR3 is TGTGCCAGCAGCTTAGGGGGGACAGGGGGTAGGGAGCAGTTCTTC. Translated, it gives CASSLGGTGGREQFF.

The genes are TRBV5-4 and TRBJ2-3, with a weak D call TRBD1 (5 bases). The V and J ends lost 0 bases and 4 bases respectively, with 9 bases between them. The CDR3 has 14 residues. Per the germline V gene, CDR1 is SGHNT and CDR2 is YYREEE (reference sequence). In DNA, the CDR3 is TGTGCCAGCAGCTTGGCAGGGCGGCCAGATACGCAGTATTTT. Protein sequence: CASSLAGRPDTQYF.

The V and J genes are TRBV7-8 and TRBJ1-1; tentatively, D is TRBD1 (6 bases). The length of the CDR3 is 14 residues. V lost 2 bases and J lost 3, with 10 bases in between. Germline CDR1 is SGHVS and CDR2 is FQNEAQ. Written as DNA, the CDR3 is TGTGCCAGCAGCTTACTGGCAGGGGACACTGAAGCTTTCTTT. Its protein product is CASSLLAGDTEAFF.

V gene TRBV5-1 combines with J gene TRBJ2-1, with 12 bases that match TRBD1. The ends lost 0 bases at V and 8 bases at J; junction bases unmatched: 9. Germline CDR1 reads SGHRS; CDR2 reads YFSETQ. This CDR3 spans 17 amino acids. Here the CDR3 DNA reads TGCGCCAGCAGCTTGGTGAAGGGACAGGGGGCGCGGGATGAGCAGTTCTTC. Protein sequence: CASSLVKGQGARDEQFF.

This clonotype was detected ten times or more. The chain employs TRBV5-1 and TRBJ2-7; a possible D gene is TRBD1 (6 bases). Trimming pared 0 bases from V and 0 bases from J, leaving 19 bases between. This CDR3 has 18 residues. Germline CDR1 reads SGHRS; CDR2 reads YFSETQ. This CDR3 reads CASSLDPGTPISSYEQYF. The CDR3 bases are TGCGCCAGCAGCTTGGACCCCGGGACACCTATTAGCTCCTACGAGCAGTACTTC.